This T cell receptor (beta chain) comes out of a study of cytomegalovirus exposure and HLA in healthy donors. Study-wide context: Counted in an early data release were 65 million to 100 million unique TCRs from HLA-typed donors.

General study points: Later analysis suggested most CMV-associated TCR beta chains were HLA-restricted.

Germline assignment: CDR1 SEHNR and CDR2 FQNEAQ (reference sequence). V lost 3 bases, J lost 0 bases, and 3 bases stayed unmatched. The CDR3 has 15 residues. To note about this clone: The target antigen is unknown.

Primers: 60 Vbeta forward and 13 Jbeta reverse. TCRdb's table, derived via immunoSEQ multiplex PCR, lists solely in-frame clones and lacks some. The sample consists of 200,000 or so clones, roughly 70% of them appearing once. The chain combines TRBV7-9 with TRBJ2-3; TRBD1 agrees at 7 bases. The specimen sequenced was PBMCs. The source of this sequence is a man aged 35 to 55 in good health and CMV-seropositive. The CDR3 nucleotides are TGTGCCAGCAGCTTTGTGACAGGGAGCACAGATACGCAGTATTTT. Its translation: CASSFVTGSTDTQYF.